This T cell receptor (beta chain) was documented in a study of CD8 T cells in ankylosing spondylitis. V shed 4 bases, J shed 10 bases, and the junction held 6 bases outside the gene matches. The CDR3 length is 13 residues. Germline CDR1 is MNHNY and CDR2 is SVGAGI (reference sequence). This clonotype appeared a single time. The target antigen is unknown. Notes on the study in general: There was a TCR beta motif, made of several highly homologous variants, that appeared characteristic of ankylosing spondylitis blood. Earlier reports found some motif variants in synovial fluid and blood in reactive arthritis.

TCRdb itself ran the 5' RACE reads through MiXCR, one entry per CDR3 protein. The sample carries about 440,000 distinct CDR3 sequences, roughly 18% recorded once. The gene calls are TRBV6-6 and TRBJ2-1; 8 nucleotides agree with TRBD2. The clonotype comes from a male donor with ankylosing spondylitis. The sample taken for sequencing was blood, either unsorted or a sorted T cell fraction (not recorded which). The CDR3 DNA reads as TGTGCCAGCAGTTCACGACGGGAGGGGGAGCAGTTCTTC. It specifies CASSSRREGEQFF.